Each of the 17 T cell receptor beta chains below was sequenced from the same sample in a study of blood T cell repertoires in COVID-19. Some clones are missing from TCRdb's copy, which holds only in-frame ones; the method was immunoSEQ multiplex PCR. The top ten clones hold roughly 15% of a sample with 50,000 or so clones, approximately 89% of them seen once. Sequenced sample: peripheral blood. The receptors here all came from a human donor in a cohort sampled during active COVID-19.

The J gene is TRBJ1-2, the V gene TRBV30; 8 bases match TRBD1. The CDR3 sequence is 14 residues long. The ends lost 2 bases at V and 5 bases at J; junction bases unmatched: 7. From germline, CDR1 is GTSNPN and CDR2 SVGIG (reference sequence). The CDR3 sequence is CAWSRAGGLYGYTF. The CDR3 DNA reads as TGTGCCTGGAGTAGGGCAGGGGGCCTATATGGCTACACCTTC.

V usage is TRBV27 and J usage is TRBJ2-5; 7 positions match TRBD2. With 4 bases clipped from V and 1 base from J, the junction kept 9 bases outside the gene matches. This CDR3 comprises 16 residues. Germline values: CDR1 MNHEY, CDR2 SMNVEV (reference sequence). CDR3: CASSSLSGNTQETQYF. CDR3 sequence (DNA): TGTGCCAGCAGTTCTCTGAGCGGGAACACCCAAGAGACCCAGTACTTC.

The V call is TRBV5-6, the J call TRBJ2-1, with TRBD2 as a possible D gene (6 bases). Trimming left V 2 bases short and J 4 bases short, with 10 bases between. Germline-derived CDR1 and CDR2 are SGHDT and YYEEEE. The CDR3 loop spans 14 amino acids. In DNA, the CDR3 is TGTGCCAGCAGCTTAACGACTAGTTACAATGAGCAGTTCTTC. Translating gives CASSLTTSYNEQFF.

The chain employs TRBV6-5 and TRBJ2-5, with D possibly matching TRBD1 (6 bases). Between the trimmed V and J ends, which lost 2 bases and 4 bases, there was a span of 8 bases. Germline V gene sequence: CDR1 MNHEY, CDR2 SVGAGI. CDR3 size: 13 residues. CDR3 protein: CASSYGGRETQYF. The DNA of the CDR3 is TGTGCCAGCAGTTACGGGGGCCGAGAGACCCAGTACTTC.

This clone appeared a single time. The J gene is TRBJ2-5, the V gene TRBV3-1 (or the pseudogene TRBV3-2); possibly TRBD2 for D (5 bases). The CDR3 length is 13 residues. From germline, CDR1 is LGHDT and CDR2 YNNKEL (reference sequence). V was pared by 5 bases and J by 7 bases, with 14 bases between. Here the CDR3 DNA reads TGTGCCAGCAGCTACGGGGAAACTGGGACCCAGTACTTC. This gives the protein CASSYGETGTQYF.

Details on this clone: One end of the junction is discordant with germline, which a read error may explain. This chain links TRBV12-3 or TRBV12-4 with TRBJ1-1, with D hard to call. CDR3 size: 13 residues. The CDR3 nucleotides read TGTGCCAGCAGTTTAGCGTATGCGGAGGCTAAGAAATTT. Translated, it gives CASSLAYAEAKKF.

The chain uses TRBV10-3 and TRBJ2-2, with TRBD1 matching 10 bases. The CDR3 is made up of 16 amino acids. CDR1 and CDR2 (germline): ENHRY, SYGVKD. The J segment lost 4 bases and the V segment lost 6 bases, leaving 8 bases of the junction unmatched. Here the CDR3 reads CAIRGQGKFGTGELFF. In nucleotides, the CDR3 is TGTGCCATCAGGGGACAGGGGAAGTTTGGCACCGGGGAGCTGTTTTTT.

This clone came up a few times. Other nucleotide sequences in the sample specify the same CDR3. The CDR3 is CASSPPSGAYNEQFF. CDR3 sequence (DNA): TGTGCCAGCTCACCTCCTTCCGGTGCCTACAATGAGCAGTTCTTC. The chain couples TRBV18 to TRBJ2-1; no clear D gene. CDR3 size: 15 residues. The germline V gene has CDR1 KGHSH and CDR2 LQKENI. The V end was cut by 3 bases, the J end by 2 bases, with 11 bases between.

The rearrangement uses TRBV7-2 and TRBJ1-4; tentative D call: TRBD1 (6 bases). The germline gives CDR1 SGHTA, CDR2 FQGNSA. Trimming cost V 4 bases and J 13 bases, with 13 bases left between them. This CDR3 contains 12 residues. CDR3 in DNA: TGTGCCAGCAGCTCGGACAGCCTTAGACTGTTTTTT. Amino acid sequence: CASSSDSLRLFF.

V is TRBV5-4 and J is TRBJ2-7; D is undetermined. Deletions cut 0 bases from V and 0 bases from J, with 10 bases between. Looked up from germline, CDR1 is SGHNT and CDR2 is YYREEE (reference sequence). The CDR3 runs 15 residues. This chain's CDR3 is CASSLGGYGSYEQYF. CDR3 in DNA: TGTGCCAGCAGCTTGGGCGGCTATGGCTCCTACGAGCAGTACTTC.

The J gene is TRBJ1-5, the V gene TRBV7-9; tentative D call: TRBD1 (5 bases). Looked up from germline, CDR1 is SEHNR and CDR2 is FQNEAQ (reference sequence). CDR3 length: 15 residues. V shed 2 bases and J shed 5 bases, with 13 bases lying between them. The CDR3 here is CASSLSGGPDQPQHF. CDR3 nucleotides: TGTGCCAGCAGCTTATCCGGGGGTCCGGATCAGCCCCAGCATTTT.

The rearrangement uses TRBV7-9 and TRBJ2-3, with D uncertain. The ends were cut back, 3 bases at V and 0 bases at J, with 4 bases in the middle. The germline gives CDR1 SEHNR, CDR2 FQNEAQ (reference sequence). The CDR3 runs to 13 residues. The CDR3 protein is CASSFGSTDTQYF. CDR3 sequence (DNA): TGTGCCAGCAGCTTTGGCAGCACAGATACGCAGTATTTT.

This chain connects TRBV6-1 to TRBJ2-3; tentatively, D is TRBD1 (6 bases). The V and J ends lost 1 base and 4 bases respectively, with 9 bases between them. Per the germline V gene, CDR1 is MNHNS and CDR2 is SASEGT. The CDR3 has 14 residues. CDR3 amino acids: CASSEGAGADTQYF. The CDR3 DNA is TGTGCCAGCAGTGAAGGGGCAGGGGCAGATACGCAGTATTTT.

The V and J genes are TRBV2 and TRBJ2-2; D is unresolved. The CDR3 contains 14 residues. CDR1 is SNHLY and CDR2 is FYNNEI in the germline V gene. V shed 3 bases and J shed 1 base, with 6 bases lying between them. CDR3 bases: TGTGCCAGCAGTGAGTTAGAGAACACCGGGGAGCTGTTTTTT. This sequence encodes CASSELENTGELFF. Complete variable domain (other parts from reference TRBV2 and TRBJ2-2): EPEVTQTPSHQVTQMGQEVILRCVPISNHLYFYWYRQILGQKVEFLVSFYNNEISEKSEIFDDQFSVERPDGSNFTLKIRSTKLEDSAMYFCASSELENTGELFFGEGSRLTVL.

The rearrangement uses TRBV29-1 and TRBJ2-1; TRBD2 agrees at 13 bases. CDR1 and CDR2 (germline): SQVTM, ANQGSEA. V was pared by 3 bases and J by 7 bases, with 0 bases of the junction left unmatched. The CDR3 runs to 13 residues. CDR3 nucleotides: TGCAGCGTTGAGACTAGCGGGGGGAATGAGCAGTTCTTC. The encoded protein is CSVETSGGNEQFF.

The CDR3: CASRRTPGGEETQYF. CDR3 coding DNA: TGTGCCAGCAGGCGCACCCCCGGGGGGGAAGAGACCCAGTACTTC. V gene TRBV28 combines with J gene TRBJ2-5; the match to TRBD2 covers 8 bases. This CDR3 has 15 amino acids. Germline V CDR1 and CDR2: MDHEN, SYDVKM. The ends lost 6 bases at V and 3 bases at J; junction bases unmatched: 9.

This clone was seen just once. The chain has TRBV21-1 and TRBJ1-1. TRBV21-1 is a recognized pseudogene. This CDR3 is 17 amino acids long. This CDR3 is CASSKDKRGRVNTEAFF. The DNA of the CDR3 is TGTGCCAGCAGCAAAGATAAACGGGGTAGGGTGAACACTGAAGCTTTCTTT.